These 27 T cell receptor beta chains were all obtained from the same sample, sequenced in a study of cytotoxic CD8 clonotypes in ibrutinib-treated CLL. The assay was immunoSEQ multiplex PCR, and TCRdb's table has in-frame clones only and misses some. This sample carries about 120,000 clones, 50% to 65% of them seen once, and the ten largest clones take roughly 35%. Sequencing was performed on PBMCs, taken after 24 months of ibrutinib treatment. These receptors all come from a human donor with chronic lymphocytic leukemia.

This chain joins TRBV18 and TRBJ2-5; possible D gene TRBD1, 5 bases. Germline CDR1 is KGHSH and CDR2 is LQKENI. The V gene lost 1 base and the J gene lost 2 bases, with 11 bases spanning the gap. The CDR3 contains 15 residues. The CDR3: CASSPHQGPQETQYF. CDR3 DNA sequence: TGTGCCAGCTCACCACACCAGGGCCCACAAGAGACCCAGTACTTC.

This clone has more than one count but fewer than ten. This chain uses TRBV5-1 with TRBJ2-7, with D possibly TRBD2 on 5 matching bases. V gave up 4 bases and J gave up 3 bases, with 5 bases separating them. Germline V gene lookup returns CDR1 SGHRS and CDR2 YFSETQ. The CDR3 has 11 amino acids. The chain's CDR3 is CASSDYYEQYF. The CDR3 DNA reads as TGCGCCAGCAGCGACTACTACGAGCAGTACTTC.

The chain uses TRBV28 and TRBJ2-1, with D maybe TRBD1 (7 bases). Between the trimmed V and J ends, which lost 5 bases and 6 bases, there was a span of 17 bases. The CDR3 loop spans 15 amino acids. Germline V lookup: CDR1 MDHEN, CDR2 SYDVKM. The DNA of the CDR3 is TGTGCCAGCAGTAAACGGGCAGGGGGAGGCAATGAGCAGTTCTTC. Its translation: CASSKRAGGGNEQFF.

This chain links TRBV7-8 with TRBJ2-6; no reliable D call. The CDR3 consists of 15 residues. Between the trimmed V and J ends, which lost 2 bases and 0 bases, there was a span of 5 bases. The V gene's germline CDR1 is SGHVS and CDR2 FQNEAQ. The CDR3 nucleotides read TGTGCCAGCAGCTTATCACACTCTGGGGCCAACGTCCTGACTTTC. It specifies CASSLSHSGANVLTF.

This rearrangement joins TRBV15 to TRBJ2-3; 8 nucleotides align to TRBD2. V lost 3 bases to trimming and J lost 2 bases; unmatched junction nucleotides: 7. Germline loops: CDR1 LNHNV, CDR2 YYDKDF (reference sequence). CDR3 length: 16 residues. CDR3 amino acids: CATSSPGLEYTDTQYF. CDR3 bases: TGTGCCACCAGCAGCCCGGGACTAGAATACACAGATACGCAGTATTTT.

Of note for this clone: A read error may produce the germline difference seen at one junction end. The rearrangement uses TRBV7-7 and TRBJ2-1; TRBD2 is a possible D gene (6 bases). Germline assignment: CDR1 SSHAT and CDR2 FNYEAQ (reference sequence). The CDR3 spans 14 residues. The CDR3 loop reads CASSAGTQYNEQFF. As DNA, the CDR3 is TGTGCTAGCAGCGCCGGGACTCAATACAATGAGCAGTTCTTC.

This rearrangement joins TRBV7-2 to TRBJ1-5, with D maybe TRBD1 (6 bases). The CDR3 sequence is 14 residues long. Trimming took 1 base from V and 6 from J, leaving 10 bases between them. Germline CDR1 and CDR2: SGHTA and FQGNSA. The CDR3 sequence: CASSLGTESQPQHF. CDR3 DNA sequence: TGTGCCAGCAGCTTAGGGACAGAAAGTCAGCCCCAGCATTTT.

This chain connects TRBV30 to TRBJ2-1; D is perhaps TRBD1 or TRBD2 (5 bases each). V shed 5 bases and J shed 8 bases, with 13 bases lying between them. CDR3 length: 12 amino acids. Germline values: CDR1 GTSNPN, CDR2 SVGIG (reference sequence). The CDR3 is CAWVSGRDEQFF. The CDR3 DNA follows: TGTGCCTGGGTGTCAGGGAGAGATGAGCAGTTCTTC.

There are a few counts of this clone. The chain joins TRBV4-3 to TRBJ2-2; D tentatively reads TRBD1 or TRBD2 (5 bases each). This CDR3 contains 17 residues. CDR1 is LGHNA, CDR2 YSLEER, per germline. Trimming pared 0 bases from V and 7 bases from J, leaving 18 bases between. CDR3 loop: CASSQDLPGPHVGELFF. DNA of the CDR3: TGCGCCAGCAGCCAAGACCTTCCGGGACCGCACGTCGGGGAGCTGTTTTTT.

This sequence joins TRBV7-2 and TRBJ2-1; possible D gene TRBD1, 6 bases. The germline gives CDR1 SGHTA, CDR2 FQGNSA. The CDR3 has 14 amino acids. The V gene lost 5 bases and the J gene lost 2 bases, with 10 bases spanning the gap. CDR3: CASSRAGAYNEQFF. CDR3 coding DNA: TGTGCCAGCAGCCGCGCAGGGGCCTACAATGAGCAGTTCTTC.

The V call is TRBV9, the J call TRBJ1-3; TRBD1 agrees at 7 bases. The V and J ends lost 4 bases and 7 bases, in that order; junction bases with no gene match: 8. Germline values: CDR1 SGDLS, CDR2 YYNGEE. There are 14 residues in the CDR3. The DNA for the CDR3 is TGTGCCAGCAGCTCCTACCGGGACAGTAACACCATATATTTT. Translated: CASSSYRDSNTIYF.

The genes are TRBV4-1 and TRBJ1-2; tentative D call: TRBD1 (5 bases). V dropped 1 base and J dropped 5 bases, with 14 bases sitting between them. Germline CDR1 MGHRA, CDR2 YSYEKL. This CDR3 is 15 amino acids long. For the CDR3, the DNA is TGCGCCAGCAGCCAAGTTGGGGACGGCCCTTATGGCTACACCTTC. It codes for CASSQVGDGPYGYTF.

The CDR3 sequence: CASSKDRDTGELFF. CDR3 coding DNA: TGTGCCAGCAGCAAGGACAGGGACACCGGGGAGCTGTTTTTT. This chain connects TRBV7-3 to TRBJ2-2; 8 bases are shared with TRBD1. This CDR3 comprises 14 residues. Trimming took 5 bases from V and 3 from J; bases not matched to a gene: 2. Looked up from germline, CDR1 is SGHTA and CDR2 is FQGTGA.

This clone was counted a few times. This chain connects TRBV2 to TRBJ1-2; D ambiguous. Germline-derived CDR1 and CDR2 are SNHLY and FYNNEI. CDR3 length equals 13 residues. V lost 1 base and J 8 bases, leaving 11 bases between the germline ends. The CDR3 is CASSEVGGSGYTF. In DNA, the CDR3 is TGTGCCAGCAGTGAAGTCGGAGGTTCGGGCTACACCTTC.

This rearrangement joins TRBV4-2 to TRBJ1-4, with D perhaps matching TRBD1 (6 bases). The V end was cut by 1 base, the J end by 5 bases, with 8 bases between. Germline V lookup: CDR1 LGHNA, CDR2 YNFKEQ. There are 14 residues in the CDR3. Here the CDR3 reads CASSQARGNEKLFF. The DNA of the CDR3 is TGTGCCAGCAGCCAAGCTAGGGGGAATGAAAAACTGTTTTTT.

The V and J genes are TRBV6-6 and TRBJ1-1; D unclear. This CDR3 region has 14 residues. CDR1 is MNHNY, CDR2 SVGAGI, per germline (reference sequence). The germline V and J ends were trimmed by 5 bases and 1 base, with 11 bases remaining between them. In DNA, the CDR3 is TGTGCCAGCAGTCCCCGAACGGCGAACACTGAAGCTTTCTTT. Translation: CASSPRTANTEAFF.

The chain recombines TRBV19 with TRBJ1-1, with TRBD1 as a possible D gene (5 bases). Germline CDR1 is LNHDA and CDR2 is SQIVND (reference sequence). The CDR3 is made up of 12 amino acids. V lost 7 bases to trimming and J lost 1 base, with 7 bases between them. In nucleotides, the CDR3 is TGTGCCAGTACGGGGGGGAACACTGAAGCTTTCTTT. Encoded protein: CASTGGNTEAFF.

This clone occurred a few times. V and J are TRBV4-3 and TRBJ2-1; TRBD2 is a possible D gene (5 bases). CDR3 length equals 15 residues. Trimming stripped 0 bases from V and 4 bases from J, with 10 bases between. The V gene's germline CDR1 is LGHNA and CDR2 YSLEER. The CDR3 DNA follows: TGCGCCAGCAGCCAAGAACGTAGGACTTACAATGAGCAGTTCTTC. The encoded protein is CASSQERRTYNEQFF.

This chain links TRBV28 with TRBJ2-7; 11 nucleotides match TRBD2. J gave up 4 bases and V 3 bases, and 5 bases lay outside the gene matches. Germline loops: CDR1 MDHEN, CDR2 SYDVKM. The CDR3 consists of 15 residues. In DNA form, the CDR3 reads TGTGCCAGCAGTTTTCTAGCGGGGGGACGATACGAGCAGTACTTC. Translated: CASSFLAGGRYEQYF.

The rearrangement uses TRBV7-8 and TRBJ2-2; D is perhaps TRBD1 (5 bases). CDR3 length equals 14 residues. The germline V and J ends were trimmed by 5 bases and 4 bases, with 11 bases remaining between them. CDR1 is SGHVS and CDR2 is FQNEAQ in the germline V gene. This CDR3 reads CASSIRQFTGELFF. DNA for the CDR3: TGTGCCAGCAGCATCCGACAGTTCACCGGGGAGCTGTTTTTT.

This CDR3 reads CATSPRQRNEQFF. The CDR3 nucleotides read TGTGCCACCAGCCCCCGCCAGAGAAATGAGCAGTTCTTC. J is TRBJ2-1 and V is TRBV15; D not resolved. V was shortened by 5 bases and J by 7 bases, with 12 bases between the two germline ends. The CDR3 is made up of 13 amino acids. From germline, CDR1 is LNHNV and CDR2 YYDKDF (reference sequence).

The rearrangement uses TRBV19 and TRBJ1-2, with D perhaps matching TRBD1 (5 bases). Germline CDR1 LNHDA, CDR2 SQIVND (reference sequence). The CDR3 spans 13 residues. The germline V and J ends were trimmed by 7 bases and 3 bases, with 12 bases remaining between them. The DNA for the CDR3 is TGTGCCAGTACCGATCGGGGCCACTATGGCTACACCTTC. Amino acids: CASTDRGHYGYTF.

The chain is built from TRBV10-2 and TRBJ2-7, with D perhaps being TRBD1 or TRBD2 (5 bases each). Germline loops: CDR1 WSHSY, CDR2 SAAADI. Trimming shortened V by 9 bases and J by 4 bases, and 16 bases separated the two germline ends. This CDR3 is 13 amino acids long. The CDR3 loop reads CASGRDPSYEQYF. CDR3 nucleotides: TGCGCCAGTGGAAGGGACCCCTCGTACGAGCAGTACTTC.

The chain carries TRBV5-1 and TRBJ2-1; D unresolved. The CDR3 covers 12 residues. Between the trimmed V and J ends, which lost 2 bases and 9 bases, there was a span of 9 bases. Germline-derived CDR1 and CDR2 are SGHRS and YFSETQ. The CDR3 loop reads CASSFEGSEQFF. The CDR3 nucleotides read TGCGCCAGCAGCTTTGAAGGAAGTGAGCAGTTCTTC.

The rearrangement joins TRBV30 to TRBJ1-1; perhaps TRBD1 as D (6 bases). V lost 1 base and J 3 bases, leaving 15 bases between the germline ends. The V gene's germline CDR1 is GTSNPN and CDR2 SVGIG (reference sequence). CDR3 size: 15 residues. CDR3 region: CAWSGTGHLDTEAFF. The CDR3 nucleotides read TGTGCCTGGAGTGGAACGGGACATTTGGACACTGAAGCTTTCTTT.

This clone was seen only a few times. With a much larger clone just one base away, this may be a read error. The chain employs TRBV7-8 and TRBJ2-5; TRBD1 matches 7 bases. The CDR3 extends over 11 amino acids. The V gene end was trimmed by 5 bases and the J gene end by 7 bases; junction bases not matched to a gene: 1. The germline CDR1 and CDR2 sequences are SGHVS and FQNEAQ. The CDR3 spells CASSPGGTQYF. In DNA, the CDR3 is TGTGCCAGCAGCCCAGGGGGGACCCAGTACTTC.

The chain uses TRBV29-1 and TRBJ2-1; D assignment may be TRBD1 or TRBD2 (5 bases each). V was cut by 8 bases and J by 3 bases, with 11 bases left in between. Germline V lookup: CDR1 SQVTM, CDR2 ANQGSEA. CDR3 length: 12 residues. The CDR3 coding sequence is TGCAGCTTGGGGGACGACTACAATGAGCAGTTCTTC. Encoded protein: CSLGDDYNEQFF.